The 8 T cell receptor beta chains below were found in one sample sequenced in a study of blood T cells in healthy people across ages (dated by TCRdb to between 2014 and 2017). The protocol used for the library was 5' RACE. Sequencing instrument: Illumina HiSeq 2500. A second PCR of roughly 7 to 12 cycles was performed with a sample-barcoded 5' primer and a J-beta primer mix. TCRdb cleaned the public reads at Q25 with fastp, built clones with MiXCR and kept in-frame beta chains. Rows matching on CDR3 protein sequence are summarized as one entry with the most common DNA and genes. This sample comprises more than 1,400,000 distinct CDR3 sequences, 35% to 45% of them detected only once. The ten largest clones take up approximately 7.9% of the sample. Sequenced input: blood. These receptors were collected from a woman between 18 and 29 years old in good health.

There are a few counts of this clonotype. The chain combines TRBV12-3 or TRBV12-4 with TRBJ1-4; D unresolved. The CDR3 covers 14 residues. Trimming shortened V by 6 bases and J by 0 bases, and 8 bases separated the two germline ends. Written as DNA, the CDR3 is TGTGCCAGCAGCCTTACTACAACTAATGAAAAACTGTTTTTT. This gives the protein CASSLTTTNEKLFF.

CDR3 sequence (DNA): TGTGCCAGCAGTTACGACCCGGGCCGGGCGTCGGGCTACACCTTC. Amino acid sequence: CASSYDPGRASGYTF. The V call is TRBV6-2 or TRBV6-3, the J call TRBJ1-2; no clear D gene. The CDR3 is 15 amino acids. Germline-derived CDR1 and CDR2 are MNHEY and SVGEGT. V lost 2 bases and J lost 8, with 18 bases in between.

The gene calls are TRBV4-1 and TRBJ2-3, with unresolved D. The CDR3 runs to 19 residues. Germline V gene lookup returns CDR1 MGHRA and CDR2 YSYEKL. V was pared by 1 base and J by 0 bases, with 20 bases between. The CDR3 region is CASSQGRIVTTNSTDTQYF. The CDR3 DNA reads TGCGCCAGCAGCCAAGGACGGATCGTTACAACCAATAGCACAGATACGCAGTATTTT.

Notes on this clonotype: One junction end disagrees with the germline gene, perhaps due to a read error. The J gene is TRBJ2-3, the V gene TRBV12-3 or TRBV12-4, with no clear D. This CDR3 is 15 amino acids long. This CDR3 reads CASSPQRVSADAQYF. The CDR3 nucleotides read TGTGCCAGCAGTCCCCAACGGGTGAGCGCAGATGCGCAGTATTTT.

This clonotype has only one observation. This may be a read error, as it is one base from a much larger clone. CDR3 DNA sequence: TGTGCCAGCAGCCTAGAGCGGAATGTGCAGTTCTTC. It encodes CASSLERNVQFF. The gene calls are TRBV4-2 and TRBJ2-1; D perhaps matches TRBD2 (5 bases). This CDR3 is 12 amino acids long. Per the germline V gene, CDR1 is LGHNA and CDR2 is YNFKEQ.

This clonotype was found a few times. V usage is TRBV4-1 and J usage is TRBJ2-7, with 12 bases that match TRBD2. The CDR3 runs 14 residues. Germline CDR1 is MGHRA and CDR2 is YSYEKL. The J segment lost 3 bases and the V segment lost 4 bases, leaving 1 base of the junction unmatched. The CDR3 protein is CASSRTSGDYEQYF. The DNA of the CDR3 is TGCGCCAGCAGCCGGACTAGCGGGGACTACGAGCAGTACTTC.

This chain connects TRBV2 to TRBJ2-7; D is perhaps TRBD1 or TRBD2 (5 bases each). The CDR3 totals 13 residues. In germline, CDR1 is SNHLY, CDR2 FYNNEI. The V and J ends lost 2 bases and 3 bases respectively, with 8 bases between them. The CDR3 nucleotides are TGTGCCAGCAGTGAACGGGACGGCTACGAGCAGTACTTC. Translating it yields CASSERDGYEQYF.

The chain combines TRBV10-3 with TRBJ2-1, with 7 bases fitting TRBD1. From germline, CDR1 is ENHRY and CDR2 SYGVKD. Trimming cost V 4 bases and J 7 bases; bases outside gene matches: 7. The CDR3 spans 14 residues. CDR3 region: CAISVTGDVNEQFF. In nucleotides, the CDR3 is TGTGCCATCAGTGTAACAGGGGACGTGAATGAGCAGTTCTTC.